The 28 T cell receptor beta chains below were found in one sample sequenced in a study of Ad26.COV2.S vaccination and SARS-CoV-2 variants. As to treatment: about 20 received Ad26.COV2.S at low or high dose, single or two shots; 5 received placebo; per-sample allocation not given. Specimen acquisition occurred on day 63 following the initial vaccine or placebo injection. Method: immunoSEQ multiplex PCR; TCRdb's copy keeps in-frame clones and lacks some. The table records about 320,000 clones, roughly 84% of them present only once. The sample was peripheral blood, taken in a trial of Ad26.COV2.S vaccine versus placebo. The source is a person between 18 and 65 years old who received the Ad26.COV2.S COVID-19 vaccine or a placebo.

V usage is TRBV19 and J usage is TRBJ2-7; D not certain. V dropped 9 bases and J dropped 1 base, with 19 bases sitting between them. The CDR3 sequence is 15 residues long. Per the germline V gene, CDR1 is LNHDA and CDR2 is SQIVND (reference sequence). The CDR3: CARHVDPSPSYEQYF. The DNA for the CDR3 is TGTGCCAGACACGTCGACCCGTCCCCTTCCTACGAGCAGTACTTC.

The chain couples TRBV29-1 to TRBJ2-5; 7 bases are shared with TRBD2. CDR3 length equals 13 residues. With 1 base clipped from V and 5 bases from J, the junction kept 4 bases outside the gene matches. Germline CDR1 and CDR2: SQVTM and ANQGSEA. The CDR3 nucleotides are TGCAGCGTTGAAGGGGGGAGGGGTGAGACCCAGTACTTC. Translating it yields CSVEGGRGETQYF.

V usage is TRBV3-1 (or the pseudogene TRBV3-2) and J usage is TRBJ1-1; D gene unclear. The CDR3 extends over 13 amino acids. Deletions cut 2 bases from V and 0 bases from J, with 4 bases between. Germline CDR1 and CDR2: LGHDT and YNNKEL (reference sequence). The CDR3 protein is CASSQMLNTEAFF. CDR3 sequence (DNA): TGTGCCAGCAGCCAAATGCTGAACACTGAAGCTTTCTTT.

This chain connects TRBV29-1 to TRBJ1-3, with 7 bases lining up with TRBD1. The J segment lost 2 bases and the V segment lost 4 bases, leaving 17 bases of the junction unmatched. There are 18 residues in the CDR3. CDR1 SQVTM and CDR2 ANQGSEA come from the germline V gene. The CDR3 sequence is CSVATSSRRDRAGNTIYF. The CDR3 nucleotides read TGCAGCGTTGCAACCTCATCCCGTCGTGACAGGGCTGGAAACACCATATATTTT. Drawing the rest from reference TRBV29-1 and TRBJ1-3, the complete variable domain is SAVISQKPSRDICQRGTSLTIQCQVDSQVTMMFWYRQQPGQSLTLIATANQGSEATYESGFVIDKFPISRPNLTFSTLTVSNMSPEDSSIYLCSVATSSRRDRAGNTIYFGEGSWLTVV.

The DNA of the CDR3 is TGTGCCAGCAGCTTAGCGTTAGCAGGTTATACTGAAGCTTTCTTT. Encoded protein: CASSLALAGYTEAFF. The chain uses TRBV7-2 and TRBJ1-1, with D unclear. The CDR3 is 15 amino acids. Looked up from germline, CDR1 is SGHTA and CDR2 is FQGNSA. Trimming removed 0 bases from V and 5 bases from J, with 13 bases in between.

CDR3 residues: CASSEALGQGSDETQYF. CDR3 sequence (DNA): TGTGCCAGCAGTGAAGCATTGGGACAGGGGAGTGATGAGACCCAGTACTTC. This chain connects TRBV2 to TRBJ2-5; 10 bases fit TRBD1. The CDR3 runs 17 residues. V shed 0 bases and J 5 bases; nucleotides not matched to a gene: 9. Germline V gene data show CDR1 as SNHLY and CDR2 as FYNNEI.

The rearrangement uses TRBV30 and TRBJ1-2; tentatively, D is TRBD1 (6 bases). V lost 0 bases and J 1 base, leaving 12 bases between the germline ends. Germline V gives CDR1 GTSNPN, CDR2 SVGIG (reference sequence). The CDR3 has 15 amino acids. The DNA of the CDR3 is TGTGCCTGGAGTGTTAGCCAGGGGATTAACTATGGCTACACCTTC. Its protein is CAWSVSQGINYGYTF.

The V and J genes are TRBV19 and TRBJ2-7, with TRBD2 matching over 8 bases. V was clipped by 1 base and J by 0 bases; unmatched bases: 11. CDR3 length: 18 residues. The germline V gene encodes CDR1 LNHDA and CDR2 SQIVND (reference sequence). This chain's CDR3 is CASSIGGPAGVNSYEQYF. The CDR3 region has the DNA TGTGCCAGTAGTATAGGGGGACCAGCGGGGGTTAACTCCTACGAGCAGTACTTC.

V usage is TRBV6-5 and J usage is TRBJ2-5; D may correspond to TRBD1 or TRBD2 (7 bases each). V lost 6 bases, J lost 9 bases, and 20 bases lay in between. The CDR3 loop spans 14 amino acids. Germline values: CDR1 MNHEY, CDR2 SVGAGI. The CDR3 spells CASRPSGGGAAQYF. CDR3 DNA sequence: TGTGCCAGCAGGCCCTCAGGGGGGGGTGCGGCCCAGTACTTC.

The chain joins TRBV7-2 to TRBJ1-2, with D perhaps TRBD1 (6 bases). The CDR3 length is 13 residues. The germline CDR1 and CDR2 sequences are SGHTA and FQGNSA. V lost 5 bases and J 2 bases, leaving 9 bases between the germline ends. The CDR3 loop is CASSTQGNYGYTF. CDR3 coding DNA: TGTGCCAGCAGCACCCAGGGGAACTATGGCTACACCTTC. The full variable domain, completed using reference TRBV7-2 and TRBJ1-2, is GAGVSQSPSNKVTEKGKDVELRCDPISGHTALYWYRQSLGQGLEFLIYFQGNSAPDKSGLPSDRFSAERTGGSVSTLTIQRTQQEDSAVYLCASSTQGNYGYTFGSGTRLTVV.

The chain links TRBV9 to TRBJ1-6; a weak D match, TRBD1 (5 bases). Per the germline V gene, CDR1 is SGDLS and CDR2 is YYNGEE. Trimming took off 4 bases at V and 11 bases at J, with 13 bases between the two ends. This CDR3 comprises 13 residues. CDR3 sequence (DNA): TGTGCCAGCAGCCCCATGTGGGGGACACCCCTCCACTTT. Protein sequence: CASSPMWGTPLHF.

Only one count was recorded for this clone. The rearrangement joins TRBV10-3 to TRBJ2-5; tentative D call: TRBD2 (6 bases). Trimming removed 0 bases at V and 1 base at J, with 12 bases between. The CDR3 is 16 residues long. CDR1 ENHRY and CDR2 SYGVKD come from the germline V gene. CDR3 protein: CAISESRRGSQETQYF. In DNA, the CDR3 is TGTGCCATCAGTGAGTCTCGTCGGGGGAGCCAAGAGACCCAGTACTTC.

Here the CDR3 reads CASSQPRDGAEPQHF. The CDR3 nucleotides are TGCGCCAGCAGCCAGCCCAGGGACGGGGCTGAACCCCAGCATTTT. This chain joins TRBV4-1 and TRBJ1-5, with D possibly being TRBD1 (5 bases). The V gene lost 3 bases and the J gene lost 10 bases, with 19 bases spanning the gap. The germline gives CDR1 MGHRA, CDR2 YSYEKL. The CDR3 extends over 15 amino acids.

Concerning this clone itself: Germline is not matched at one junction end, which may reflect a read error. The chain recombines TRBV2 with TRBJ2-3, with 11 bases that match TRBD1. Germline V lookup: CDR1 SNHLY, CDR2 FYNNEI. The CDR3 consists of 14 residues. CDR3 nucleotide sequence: TGTGCCGGCAGGGACAGGGGGAGCACAGATACGCAGTATTTT. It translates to CAGRDRGSTDTQYF.

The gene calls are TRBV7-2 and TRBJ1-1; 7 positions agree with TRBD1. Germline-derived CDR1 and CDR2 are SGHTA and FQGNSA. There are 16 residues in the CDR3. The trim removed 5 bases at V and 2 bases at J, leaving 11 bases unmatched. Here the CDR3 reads CASSPRVRGGNTEAFF. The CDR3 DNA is TGTGCCAGCAGCCCCAGGGTCAGGGGGGGAAACACTGAAGCTTTCTTT.

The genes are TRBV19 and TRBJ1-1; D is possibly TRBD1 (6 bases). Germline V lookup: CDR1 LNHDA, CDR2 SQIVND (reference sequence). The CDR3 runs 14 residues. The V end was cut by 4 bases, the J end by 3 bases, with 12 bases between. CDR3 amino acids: CASSTGQLYTEAFF. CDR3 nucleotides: TGTGCCAGTAGTACTGGACAGCTATACACTGAAGCTTTCTTT.

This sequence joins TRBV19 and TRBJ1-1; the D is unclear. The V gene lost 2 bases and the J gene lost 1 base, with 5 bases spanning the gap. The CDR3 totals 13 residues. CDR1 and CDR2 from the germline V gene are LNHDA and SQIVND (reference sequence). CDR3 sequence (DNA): TGTGCCAGTAGTATAATACCGAACACTGAAGCTTTCTTT. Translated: CASSIIPNTEAFF.

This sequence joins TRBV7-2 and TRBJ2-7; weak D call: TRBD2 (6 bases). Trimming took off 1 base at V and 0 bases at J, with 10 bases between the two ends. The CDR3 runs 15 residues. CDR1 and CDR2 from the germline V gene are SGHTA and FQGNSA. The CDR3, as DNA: TGTGCCAGCAGCTTAGACCCGGGACTCTCCTACGAGCAGTACTTC. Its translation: CASSLDPGLSYEQYF.

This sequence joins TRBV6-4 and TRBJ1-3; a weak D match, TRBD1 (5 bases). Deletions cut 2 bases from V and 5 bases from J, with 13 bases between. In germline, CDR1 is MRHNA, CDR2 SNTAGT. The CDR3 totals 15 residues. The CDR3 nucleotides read TGTGCCAGCAGTGACCCTGGACAAGATAGAAACACCATATATTTT. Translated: CASSDPGQDRNTIYF.

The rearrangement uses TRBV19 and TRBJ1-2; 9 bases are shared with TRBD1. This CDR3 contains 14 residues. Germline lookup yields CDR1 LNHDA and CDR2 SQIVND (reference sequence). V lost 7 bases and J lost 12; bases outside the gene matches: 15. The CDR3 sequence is CASIRPLDRGAHTF. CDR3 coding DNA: TGTGCCAGTATCCGCCCCTTGGACAGGGGAGCCCACACCTTC.

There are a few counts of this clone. Written as DNA, the CDR3 is TGTGCCAGTAGTATTCCCCCCACCTATGGCTACACCTTC. It encodes CASSIPPTYGYTF. The gene calls are TRBV19 and TRBJ1-2, with no clear D. The ends were cut back, 3 bases at V and 4 bases at J, with 9 bases in the middle. Germline CDR1 and CDR2: LNHDA and SQIVND (reference sequence). The CDR3 covers 13 residues.

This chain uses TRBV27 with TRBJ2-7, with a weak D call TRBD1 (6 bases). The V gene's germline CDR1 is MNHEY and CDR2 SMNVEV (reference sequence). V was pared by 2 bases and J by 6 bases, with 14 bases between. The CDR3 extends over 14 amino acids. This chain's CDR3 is CASSLTGLLAEQYF. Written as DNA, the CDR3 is TGTGCCAGCAGTTTAACAGGGTTGTTAGCCGAGCAGTACTTC.

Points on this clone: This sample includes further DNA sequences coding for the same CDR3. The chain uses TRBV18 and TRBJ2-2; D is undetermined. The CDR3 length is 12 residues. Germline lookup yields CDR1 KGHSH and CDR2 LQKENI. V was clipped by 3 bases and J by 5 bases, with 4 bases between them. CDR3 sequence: CASSPGTGELFF. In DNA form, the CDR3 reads TGTGCCAGCTCACCCGGTACCGGGGAGCTGTTTTTT. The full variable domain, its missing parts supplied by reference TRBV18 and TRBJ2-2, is NAGVMQNPRHLVRRRGQEARLRCSPMKGHSHVYWYRQLPEEGLKFMVYLQKENIIDESGMPKERFSAEFPKEGPSILRIQQVVRGDSAAYFCASSPGTGELFFGEGSRLTVL.

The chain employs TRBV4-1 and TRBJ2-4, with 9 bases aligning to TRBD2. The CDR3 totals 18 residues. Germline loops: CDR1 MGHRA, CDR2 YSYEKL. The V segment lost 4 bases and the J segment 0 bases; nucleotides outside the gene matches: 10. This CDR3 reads CASSPGVAGVLAKNIQYF. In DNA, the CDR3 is TGCGCCAGCAGCCCGGGGGTAGCGGGGGTTCTAGCCAAAAACATTCAGTACTTC.

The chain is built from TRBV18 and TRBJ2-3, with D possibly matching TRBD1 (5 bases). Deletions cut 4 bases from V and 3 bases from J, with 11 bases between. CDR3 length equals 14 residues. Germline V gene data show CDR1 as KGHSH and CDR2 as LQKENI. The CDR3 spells CASSQGLWTDTQYF. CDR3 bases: TGTGCCAGCTCACAGGGGTTGTGGACAGATACGCAGTATTTT.

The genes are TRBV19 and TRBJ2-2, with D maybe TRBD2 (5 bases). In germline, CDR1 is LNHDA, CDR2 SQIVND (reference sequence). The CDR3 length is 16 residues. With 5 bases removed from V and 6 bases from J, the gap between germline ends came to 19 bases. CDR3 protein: CASSPHRPPGSGELFF. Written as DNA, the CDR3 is TGTGCCAGTAGTCCCCACCGGCCCCCGGGGTCCGGGGAGCTGTTTTTT.

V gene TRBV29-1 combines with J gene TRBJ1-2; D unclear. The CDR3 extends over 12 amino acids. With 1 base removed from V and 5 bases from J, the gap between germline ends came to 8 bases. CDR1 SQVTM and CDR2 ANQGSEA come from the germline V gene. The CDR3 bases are TGCAGCGTTGAAGGGGGTACATATGGCTACACCTTC. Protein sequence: CSVEGGTYGYTF.

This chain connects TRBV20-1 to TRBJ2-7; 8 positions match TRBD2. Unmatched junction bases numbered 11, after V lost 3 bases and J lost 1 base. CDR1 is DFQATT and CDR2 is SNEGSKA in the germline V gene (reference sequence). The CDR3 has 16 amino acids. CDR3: CSASWVGGARSYEQYF. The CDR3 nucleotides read TGCAGTGCTAGTTGGGTCGGGGGGGCCCGGTCCTACGAGCAGTACTTC.